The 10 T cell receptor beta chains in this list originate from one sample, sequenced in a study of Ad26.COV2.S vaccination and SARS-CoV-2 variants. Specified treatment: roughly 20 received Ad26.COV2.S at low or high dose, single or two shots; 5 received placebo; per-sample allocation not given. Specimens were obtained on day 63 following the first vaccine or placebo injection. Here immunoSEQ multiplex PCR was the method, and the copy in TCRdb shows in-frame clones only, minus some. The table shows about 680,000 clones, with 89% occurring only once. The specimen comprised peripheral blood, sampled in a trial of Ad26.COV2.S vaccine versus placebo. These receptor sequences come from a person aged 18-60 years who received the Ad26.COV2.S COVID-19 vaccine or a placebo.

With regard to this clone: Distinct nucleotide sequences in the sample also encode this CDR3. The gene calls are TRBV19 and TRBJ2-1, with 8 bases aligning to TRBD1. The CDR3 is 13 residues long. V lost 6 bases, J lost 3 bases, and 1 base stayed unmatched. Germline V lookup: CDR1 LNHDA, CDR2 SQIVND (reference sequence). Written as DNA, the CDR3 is TGTGCCAGTAGCGGACAGGGCTACAATGAGCAGTTCTTC. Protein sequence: CASSGQGYNEQFF.

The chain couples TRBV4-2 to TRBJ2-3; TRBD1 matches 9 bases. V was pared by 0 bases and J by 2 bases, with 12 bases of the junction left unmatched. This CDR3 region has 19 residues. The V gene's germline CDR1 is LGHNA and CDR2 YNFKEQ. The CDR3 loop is CASSQESGLTGGFTDTQYF. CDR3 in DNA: TGTGCCAGCAGCCAAGAATCCGGCTTGACAGGGGGTTTCACAGATACGCAGTATTTT.

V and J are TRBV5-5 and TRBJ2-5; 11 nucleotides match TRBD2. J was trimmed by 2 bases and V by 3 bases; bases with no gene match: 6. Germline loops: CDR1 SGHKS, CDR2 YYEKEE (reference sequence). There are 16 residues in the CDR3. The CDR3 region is CASSSLGTSGQETQYF. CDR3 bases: TGTGCCAGCAGCTCCCTGGGGACTAGCGGTCAAGAGACCCAGTACTTC.

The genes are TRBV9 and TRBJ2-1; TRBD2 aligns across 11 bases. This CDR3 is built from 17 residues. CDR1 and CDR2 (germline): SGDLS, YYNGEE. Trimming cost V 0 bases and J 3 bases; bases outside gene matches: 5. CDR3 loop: CASSVVAGGLHYNEQFF. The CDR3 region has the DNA TGTGCCAGCAGCGTAGTAGCGGGGGGGCTCCACTACAATGAGCAGTTCTTC.

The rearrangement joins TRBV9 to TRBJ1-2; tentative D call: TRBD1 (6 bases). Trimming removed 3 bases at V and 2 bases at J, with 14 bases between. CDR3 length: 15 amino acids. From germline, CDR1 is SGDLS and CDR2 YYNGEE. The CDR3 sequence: CASSADSARNYGYTF. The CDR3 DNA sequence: TGTGCCAGCAGCGCGGACAGCGCCAGGAACTATGGCTACACCTTC.

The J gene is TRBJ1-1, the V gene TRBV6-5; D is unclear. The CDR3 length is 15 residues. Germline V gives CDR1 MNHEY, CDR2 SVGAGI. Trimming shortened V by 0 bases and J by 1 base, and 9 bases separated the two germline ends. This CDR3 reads CASSYSAFSNTEAFF. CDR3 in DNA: TGTGCCAGCAGTTACTCGGCGTTTTCGAACACTGAAGCTTTCTTT.

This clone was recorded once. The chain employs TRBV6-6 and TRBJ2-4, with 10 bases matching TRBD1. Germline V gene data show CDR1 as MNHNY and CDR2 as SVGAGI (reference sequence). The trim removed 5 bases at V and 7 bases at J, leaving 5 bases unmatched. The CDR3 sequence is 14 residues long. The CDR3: CASSAGDRGNIQYF. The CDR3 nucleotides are TGTGCCAGCAGTGCTGGGGACAGGGGCAACATTCAGTACTTC.

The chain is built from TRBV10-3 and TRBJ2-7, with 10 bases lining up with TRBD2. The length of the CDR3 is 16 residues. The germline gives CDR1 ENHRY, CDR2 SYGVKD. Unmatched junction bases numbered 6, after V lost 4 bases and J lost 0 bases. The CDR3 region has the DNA TGTGCCATCAGTGTTCCTAGCGGGGGTTTCTCCTACGAGCAGTACTTC. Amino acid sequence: CAISVPSGGFSYEQYF.

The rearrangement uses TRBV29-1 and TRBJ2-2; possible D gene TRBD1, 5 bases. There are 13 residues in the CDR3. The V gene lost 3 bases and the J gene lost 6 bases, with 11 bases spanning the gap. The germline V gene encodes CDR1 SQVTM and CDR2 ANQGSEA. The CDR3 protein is CSVETVLAGELFF. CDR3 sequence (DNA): TGCAGCGTTGAGACAGTATTAGCCGGGGAGCTGTTTTTT.

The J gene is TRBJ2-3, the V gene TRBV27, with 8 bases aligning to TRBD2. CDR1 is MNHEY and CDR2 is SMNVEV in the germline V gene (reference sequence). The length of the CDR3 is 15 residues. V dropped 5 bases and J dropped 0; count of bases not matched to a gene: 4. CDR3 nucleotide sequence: TGTGCCAGCAGTGGTAGCGGGGTTAGCACAGATACGCAGTATTTT. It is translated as CASSGSGVSTDTQYF.